The clone carrying this T cell receptor beta chain has a single count. The sample comes from a study of T cell changes during pregnancy in multiple sclerosis. The CDR3 runs to 13 residues. V was pared by 0 bases and J by 6 bases, with 8 bases between. Germline V CDR1 and CDR2: KGHSY, FQNENV. TCRdb's table, derived via immunoSEQ multiplex PCR, lists solely in-frame clones and lacks some. This sample has over 35,000 clones, with 91% found just once. The receptor was isolated from a female donor in good health, enrolled as a control in a pregnancy study. The J gene is TRBJ1-1, the V gene TRBV16; tentative D call: TRBD1 (5 bases). The sequenced sample was CD4+ T cells from peripheral blood mononuclear cells, obtained in the third trimester of pregnancy. The CDR3, as DNA: TGTGCCAGCAGCCAATCTGGGGGGGCTGAAGCTTTCTTT. Translated: CASSQSGGAEAFF.